The subject of this entry is one T cell receptor beta chain. This entry comes from a study of blood T cell repertoires in COVID-19. Study at large: The United States, Italy and Spain were the sources of the acute and convalescent COVID-19 samples. T cells, B-cell-depleted T cells, or PBMCs provided the cDNA or gDNA that served as material.

Deletions cut 7 bases from V and 7 bases from J, with 8 bases between. This CDR3 has 10 residues. In the original analysis: The assay estimated nucleated cells by amplifying reference gene primers. Clones were sequenced by immunoSEQ multiplex PCR, and TCRdb holds only the in-frame ones, with some missing. V, J and clone size were drawn from that table, and D and trimming were deduced from the DNA. The repertoire includes some 270,000 clones, 80% to 90% of them detected once, and 4% to 5% sits in the top ten. Specimen: peripheral blood. This sequence was found in a woman in her thirties or forties who had recovered from COVID-19. The chain links TRBV12-3 or TRBV12-4 to TRBJ2-7, with D unclear. CDR3 DNA: TGTGCCAGCACCCTGTTGGAGCAGTACGTC. Residues: CASTLLEQYV.